The subject of this entry is one TCR beta chain. No cognate antigen has been identified for it. The record has no base qualities; no much larger clone is one base away. The sample originates from a study of brain T cells in children with intractable seizures (dated by TCRdb to the early 2020s). General notes on the study: Resected brain tissue from more than 40 pediatric epilepsy surgery cases was first screened for immune gene transcripts using a NanoString immunology panel. Of the approximately twelve selected surgery cases, pre-surgery blood was also sequenced for eight, so four had brain tissue only.

Overall study outcomes, separate from this receptor: Because pre- and post-surgery blood were sequenced to different depths, clones absent from the pre-surgery sample may reflect undersampling. Viral specificity was inferred only from CDR3 sequence similarity, and patients' HCMV serostatus was unknown.

The sample's time point label, in plain terms: resected brain tissue, or blood drawn just prior to surgery. The surgery cases with the highest brain T cell transcript signatures were chosen for TCR beta chain sequencing of brain tissue, and also of blood when blood was available. Before surgery, patients had received at least one anti-epileptic drug. TCR-sequenced patients were children with drug-resistant epilepsy due to tuberous sclerosis complex, focal cortical dysplasia, Rasmussen encephalitis or hemimegalencephaly. Blood was drawn right before the epilepsy surgery. The Monarch genomic DNA purification kit was used to extract bulk genomic DNA from unsorted brain tissue and whole blood. TCR beta chain sequences were generated from genomic DNA using the immunoSEQ assay. In the authors' own workflow: CDR3 sequences not starting with the conserved framework cysteine at position 104 were manually removed. Clonality was calculated as one minus the normalized Shannon's Diversity Index, with values ranging from 0 (maximal diversity) to 1 (oligoclonal). Chi-squared comparison-of-proportions tests were used to check whether the frequency of the same CDR3 differed between samples, for example brain versus blood. Public clonotypes were found by searching immuneACCESS, and the VDJdb browser was used to assess similarity to known antiviral clonotypes. TCRdb took this table from immuneACCESS and kept in-frame rearrangements with V and J called. Such tables lack part of the clones; where checked against another copy, unresolved V genes explain under half of the gap, and the rest is unexplained. The V and J calls and the clone size are those of that table, but D and trimming were determined from the DNA. Present in this sample are about 80,000 clones, roughly 89% of which were seen just once. Jointly, the top ten make up 20% to 25% of the sample.

Sequences were derived from peripheral blood, sampled at surgery. The TCR was taken from a girl aged 2 to 9 with Rasmussen encephalitis and intractable seizures.

The CDR3 protein sequence reads: CASSESGELFF. The DNA reads TGTGCCAGCAGTGAGTCCGGGGAGCTGTTTTTT. This receptor chain uses TRBV2 and TRBJ2-2, with no confidently assigned D gene. From the germline V gene, CDR1 is SNHLY and CDR2 is FYNNEI. The V end loses 3 bases and the J end loses 6 bases, and a stretch of 2 bases separates them. The CDR3 runs 11 amino acids, cysteine and phenylalanine included. Only the CDR3 part of the read is kept: 33 bases, read in frame from the first base.